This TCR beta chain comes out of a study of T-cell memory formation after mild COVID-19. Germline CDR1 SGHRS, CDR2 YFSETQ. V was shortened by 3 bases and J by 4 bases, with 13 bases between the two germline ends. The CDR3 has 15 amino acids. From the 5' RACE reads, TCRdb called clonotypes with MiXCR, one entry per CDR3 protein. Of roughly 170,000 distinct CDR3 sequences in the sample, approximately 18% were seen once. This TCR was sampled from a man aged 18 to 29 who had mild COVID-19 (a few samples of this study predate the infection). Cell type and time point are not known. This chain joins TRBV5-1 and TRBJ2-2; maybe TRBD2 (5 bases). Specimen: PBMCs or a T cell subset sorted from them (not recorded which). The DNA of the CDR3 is TGCGCCAGCAGCTCGCCGTCCGCGGGCACCGGGGAGCTGTTTTTT. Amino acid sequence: CASSSPSAGTGELFF.